This TCR beta chain originates from a study of T cells in Graves' hyperthyroidism and ophthalmopathy. Study-level results: In blood, most of the thyroid clonotypes expanded above 0.001 were also present.

RNA transcripts yielded amplified TCR beta CDR3 regions. A first-round RT-PCR of the TCR CDR3 used the HTBI primer set. TCRdb recomputed calls from the multiplex PCR reads with MiXCR, one row per CDR3 protein. Among some 620,000 distinct CDR3 sequences listed, 15% to 20% were seen once. Stable Graves' hyperthyroidism denoted no ophthalmopathy progression over 18 months. Each diagnosis drew on symptoms, thyroxine, TRAb, thyroid ultrasound and orbital computed tomography findings. The PBMCs were taken from approximately 11 ml of fresh peripheral blood. This clonotype has more than one count but fewer than ten. The target antigen is unknown. The CDR3 has 14 amino acids. The V gene's germline CDR1 is LNHNV and CDR2 YYDKDF (reference sequence). Trimming removed 1 base at V and 5 bases at J, with 10 bases between.

The chain uses TRBV15 and TRBJ2-3; no clear D gene. The specimen sequenced was blood. This TCR came from a woman in her twenties or thirties with Graves' hyperthyroidism. The CDR3, as DNA: TGTGCCACCAGCAGAGCCACCGTCGTAGATACGCAGTATTTT. It encodes CATSRATVVDTQYF.